Described below is a single TCR beta chain sequence and its context. This record belongs to a study of OX40 agonist ivuxolimab in advanced cancers. The overall study: Three partial responders included one hepatocellular carcinoma patient and two cutaneous melanoma patients.

Produced via immunoSEQ multiplex PCR; TCRdb's table is partial and in-frame only. The sample has more than 70,000 clones; roughly 90% are singletons. This clonotype originated in an adult with an advanced solid tumor such as melanoma, head and neck, liver or kidney cancer. Source: CD4+ or CD8+ T cells sorted from blood, taken in a trial of the OX40 agonist ivuxolimab.

Here the CDR3 reads CASSIDRRAQYNEQFF. In nucleotides, the CDR3 is TGTGCCAGTAGTATAGATCGCAGGGCACAGTACAATGAGCAGTTCTTC. This sequence joins TRBV19 and TRBJ2-1, with D tentatively TRBD1 (5 bases). The CDR3 extends over 16 amino acids. Trimming took 0 bases from V and 4 from J, leaving 13 bases between them. The germline V gene encodes CDR1 LNHDA and CDR2 SQIVND (reference sequence).